The TCR beta chain described here comes from a study of early T cells in non-severe SARS-CoV-2 infection (dated by TCRdb to about 2021). About the full investigation: Because TCR sequencing was done on bulk RNA from unsorted whole blood, the alpha and beta chains could not be paired. The study at large found these results: VDJdb matching was skewed toward anti-spike CD8 responses, so virus-specific expansions were likely underestimated and private and CD4 specificities were missed.

With regard to this clonotype: No antigen is known for it. Per-base qualities were not stored, and no clone one base away is much larger.

A case-control design nested within a healthcare worker cohort in London, UK, was used, with weekly nasopharyngeal swab PCR tests and blood sampling performed. Between 23 and 31 March 2020, the week of the UK lockdown, healthcare workers were enrolled and then followed up weekly for as long as 16 weeks. Libraries were prepared through 5' RACE. The run used a NextSeq 500. To correct for sequencing error and PCR bias, the TCR library protocol tagged individual cDNA molecules with unique molecular identifiers. Sequencing covered both TCR alpha and beta chains, and within each sample the abundances of alpha and beta sequences were tightly co-correlated. For the original study's pipeline: V gene, J gene and CDR3 annotation of TCR sequences was performed with Decombinator V4. Expanded TCRs were defined as changing significantly between any two time points under a Poisson model with p below 0.0001. TCR abundances were normalised to the total number of TCRs sequenced in each sample and reported as counts per million. TRAV1-2 paired with TRAJ12, TRAJ20 or TRAJ33 defined MAIT TCRs, while TRAV10 paired with TRAJ18 defined iNKT TCRs. VDJdb, accessed 1 November 2021, was searched for CMV, EBV and SARS-CoV-2 annotated TCRs, excluding TCRs annotated for multiple antigens. TCRdb reworked the public reads: Q25 trimming with fastp, MiXCR clone assembly, productive beta chains retained. Rows merge per CDR3 protein into single entries with the most common DNA and genes. What appears here as the V and J calls and clone size reflects TCRdb's work, not the paper's. The sample table shows 45,000 to 55,000 distinct CDR3 sequences, and roughly 11% are seen once. Together, the top ten hold roughly 10% of the sample.

Germline trimming: 10 bases from V, 2 bases from J; junction bases outside gene matches: 9. The CDR3 contains 15 residues, cysteine and phenylalanine counted. The DNA shown is the 45-base CDR3, in frame from base 1. The germline V gene encodes CDR1 ENHRY and CDR2 SYGVKD. The source material was whole blood. The sequence was collected from an adult who was a healthcare worker with PCR-confirmed SARS-CoV-2 infection or an uninfected control (not recorded which). Recombination linked TRBV10-3 to TRBJ1-1; TRBD1 matches 11 bases in the middle. The DNA is as follows: TGTGCCACCTGGGACAGGGGGGGAGGTAACACTGAAGCTTTCTTT. It translates as CATWDRGGGNTEAFF.